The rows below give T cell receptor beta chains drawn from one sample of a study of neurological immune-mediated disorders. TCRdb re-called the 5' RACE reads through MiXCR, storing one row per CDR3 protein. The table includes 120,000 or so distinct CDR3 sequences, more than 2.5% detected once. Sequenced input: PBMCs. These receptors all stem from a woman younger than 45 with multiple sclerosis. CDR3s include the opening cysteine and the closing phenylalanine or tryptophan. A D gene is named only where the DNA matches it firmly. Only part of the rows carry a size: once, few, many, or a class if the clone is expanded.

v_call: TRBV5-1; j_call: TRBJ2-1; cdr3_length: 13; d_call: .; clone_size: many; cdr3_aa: CASSQTTNGEQFF; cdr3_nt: TGCGCCAGCAGCCAGACGACGAACGGTGAGCAGTTCTTC
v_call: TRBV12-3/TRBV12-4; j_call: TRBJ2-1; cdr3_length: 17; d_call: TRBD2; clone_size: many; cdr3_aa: CASSLDRLAGTYNEQFF; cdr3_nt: TGTGCCAGCAGTTTGGATCGGCTAGCGGGTACTTACAATGAGCAGTTCTTC
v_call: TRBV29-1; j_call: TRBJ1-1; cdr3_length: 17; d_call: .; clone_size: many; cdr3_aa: CSVTEKIWRRMNTEAFF; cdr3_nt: TGCAGCGTTACTGAAAAGATTTGGCGCCGTATGAACACTGAAGCTTTCTTT
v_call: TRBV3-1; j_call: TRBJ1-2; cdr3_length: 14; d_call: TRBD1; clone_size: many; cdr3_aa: CASSARDRGYGYTF; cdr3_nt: TGTGCCAGCAGCGCCCGGGACAGGGGCTATGGCTACACCTTC
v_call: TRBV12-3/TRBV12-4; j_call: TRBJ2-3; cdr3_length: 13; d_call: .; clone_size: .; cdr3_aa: CASGAPFTDTQYF; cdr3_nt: TGTGCCAGCGGGGCCCCGTTCACAGATACGCAGTATTTT
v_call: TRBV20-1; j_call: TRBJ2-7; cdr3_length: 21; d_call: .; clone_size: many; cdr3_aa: CSARDRIRIERAYPYSYEQYF; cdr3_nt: TGCAGTGCTAGAGATCGAATTCGCATTGAGAGGGCCTACCCATACTCCTACGAGCAGTACTTC
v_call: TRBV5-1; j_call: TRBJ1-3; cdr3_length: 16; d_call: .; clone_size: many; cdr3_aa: CASSLTSGGSGNTIYF; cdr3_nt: TGCGCCAGCAGCTTGACCAGCGGTGGCTCTGGAAACACCATATATTTT
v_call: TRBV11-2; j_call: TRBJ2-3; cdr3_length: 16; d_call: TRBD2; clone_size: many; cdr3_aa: CASSPLAGGSTDTQYF; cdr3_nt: TGTGCCAGCAGCCCCTTAGCGGGGGGGAGCACAGATACGCAGTATTTT
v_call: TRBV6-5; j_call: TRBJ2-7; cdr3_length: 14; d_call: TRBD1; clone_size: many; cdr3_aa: CASTRTGVAYEQYF; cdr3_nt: TGTGCCAGCACCCGAACAGGGGTAGCCTACGAGCAGTACTTC
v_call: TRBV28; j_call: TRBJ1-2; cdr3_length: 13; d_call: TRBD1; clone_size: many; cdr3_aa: CASSSWTTTGKTF; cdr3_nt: TGTGCCAGCAGCTCCTGGACAACGACAGGGAAAACCTTC
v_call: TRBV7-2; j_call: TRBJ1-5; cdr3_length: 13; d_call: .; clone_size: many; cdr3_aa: CASSSAAYQPQHF; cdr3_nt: TGTGCCAGCAGCTCGGCAGCGTATCAGCCCCAGCATTTT
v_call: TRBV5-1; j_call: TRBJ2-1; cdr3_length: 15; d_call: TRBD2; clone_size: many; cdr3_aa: CASSSLTSGYNEQFF; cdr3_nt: TGCGCCAGCAGCTCCTTGACTAGCGGTTACAATGAGCAGTTCTTC
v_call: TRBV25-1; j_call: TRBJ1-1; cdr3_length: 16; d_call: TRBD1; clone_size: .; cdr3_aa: CASSGIQGAMNTEAFF; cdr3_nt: TGTGCCAGCAGTGGCATTCAGGGGGCGATGAACACTGAAGCTTTCTTT
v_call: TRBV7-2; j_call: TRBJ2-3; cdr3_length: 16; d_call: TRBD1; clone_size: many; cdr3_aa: CASIHSKGASTDTQYF; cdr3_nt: TGTGCCAGCATCCATTCCAAGGGGGCGAGCACAGATACGCAGTATTTT
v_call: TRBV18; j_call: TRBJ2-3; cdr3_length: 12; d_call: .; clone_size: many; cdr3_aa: CASSPKTDTQYF; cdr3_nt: TGTGCCAGCTCACCTAAAACAGATACGCAGTATTTT
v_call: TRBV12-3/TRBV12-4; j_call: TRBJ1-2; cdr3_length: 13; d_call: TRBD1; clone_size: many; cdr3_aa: CASRTGGGYGYTF; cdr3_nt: TGTGCCAGCAGGACAGGGGGCGGGTATGGCTACACCTTC
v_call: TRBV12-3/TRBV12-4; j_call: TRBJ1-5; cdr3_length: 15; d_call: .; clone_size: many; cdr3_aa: CASSLGLGRGQPQHF; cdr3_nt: TGTGCCAGCAGTTTAGGCCTTGGGAGAGGTCAGCCCCAGCATTTT
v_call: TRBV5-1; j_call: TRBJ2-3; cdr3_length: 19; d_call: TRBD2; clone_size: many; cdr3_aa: CASSLSRDGLADSTDTQYF; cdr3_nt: TGCGCCAGCAGCTTGAGCAGAGATGGACTAGCTGATAGCACAGATACGCAGTATTTT
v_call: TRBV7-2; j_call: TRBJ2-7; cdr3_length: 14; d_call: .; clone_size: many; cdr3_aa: CASSLETYTYEQYF; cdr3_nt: TGTGCCAGCAGCTTAGAAACTTACACCTACGAGCAGTACTTC
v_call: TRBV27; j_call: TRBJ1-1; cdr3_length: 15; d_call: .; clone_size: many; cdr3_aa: CASSFRGGRNTEAFF; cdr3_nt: TGTGCCAGCAGTTTTCGGGGGGGCAGAAACACTGAAGCTTTCTTT
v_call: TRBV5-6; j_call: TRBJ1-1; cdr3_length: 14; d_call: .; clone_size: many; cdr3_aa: CASSSPGANTEAFF; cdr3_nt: TGTGCCAGCAGCTCCCCGGGGGCGAACACTGAAGCTTTCTTT
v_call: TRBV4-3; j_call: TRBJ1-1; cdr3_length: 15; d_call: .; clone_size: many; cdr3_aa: CASSQEQDLNTEAFF; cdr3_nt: TGCGCCAGCAGCCAAGAACAGGACCTGAACACTGAAGCTTTCTTT
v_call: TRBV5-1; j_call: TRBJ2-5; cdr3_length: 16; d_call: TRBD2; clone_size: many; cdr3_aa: CASSIKLAGGLETQYF; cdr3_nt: TGCGCCAGCAGCATTAAACTAGCGGGGGGGCTGGAGACCCAGTACTTC
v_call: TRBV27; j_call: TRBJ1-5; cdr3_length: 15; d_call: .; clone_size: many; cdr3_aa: CASSFGPGWIEPQHF; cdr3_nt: TGTGCCAGCAGTTTCGGGCCGGGATGGATCGAGCCCCAGCATTTT
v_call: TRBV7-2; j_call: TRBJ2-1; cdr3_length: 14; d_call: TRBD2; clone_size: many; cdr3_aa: CASSLTSGINEQFF; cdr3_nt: TGTGCCAGCAGCTTGACTAGCGGGATCAATGAGCAGTTCTTC
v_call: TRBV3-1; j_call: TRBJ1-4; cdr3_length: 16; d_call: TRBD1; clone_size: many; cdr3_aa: CASSPGTGETNEKLFF; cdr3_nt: TGTGCCAGCAGCCCGGGGACAGGGGAAACTAATGAAAAACTGTTTTTT
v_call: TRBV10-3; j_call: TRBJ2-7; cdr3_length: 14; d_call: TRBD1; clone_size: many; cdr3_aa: CAISATGGYYEQYF; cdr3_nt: TGTGCCATCAGTGCCACAGGGGGCTACTACGAGCAGTACTTC
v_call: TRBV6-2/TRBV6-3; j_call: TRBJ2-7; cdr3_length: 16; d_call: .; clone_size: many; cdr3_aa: CASSYGDRLPSYEQYF; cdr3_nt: TGTGCCAGCAGTTACGGCGACAGGTTGCCCTCCTACGAGCAGTACTTC
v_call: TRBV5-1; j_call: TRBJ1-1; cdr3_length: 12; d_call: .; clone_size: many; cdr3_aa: CASRASHTEAFF; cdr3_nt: TGCGCCAGCAGGGCGAGCCACACTGAAGCTTTCTTT
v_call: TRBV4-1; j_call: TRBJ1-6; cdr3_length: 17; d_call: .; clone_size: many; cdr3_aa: CASSPGQTGGYNSPLHF; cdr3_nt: TGCGCCAGCAGCCCTGGACAGACCGGGGGCTATAATTCACCCCTCCACTTT
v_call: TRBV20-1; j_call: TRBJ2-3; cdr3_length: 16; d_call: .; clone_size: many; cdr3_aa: CSAKREGAFRTDTQYF; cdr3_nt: TGCAGTGCCAAACGCGAAGGCGCGTTTCGCACAGATACGCAGTATTTT
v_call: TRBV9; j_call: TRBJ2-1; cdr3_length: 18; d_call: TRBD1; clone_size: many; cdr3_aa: CASSVGLGQSWHYNEQFF; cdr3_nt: TGTGCCAGCAGCGTAGGCCTGGGACAGTCGTGGCACTACAATGAGCAGTTCTTC
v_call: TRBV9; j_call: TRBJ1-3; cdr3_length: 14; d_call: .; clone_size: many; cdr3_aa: CASSADPGGNTIYF; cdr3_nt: TGTGCCAGCAGCGCCGACCCAGGAGGAAACACCATATATTTT
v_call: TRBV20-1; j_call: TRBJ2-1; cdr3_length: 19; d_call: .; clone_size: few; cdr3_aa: CSARNSAPDYQSSYNEQFF; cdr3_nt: TGCAGTGCTAGAAATTCCGCCCCTGACTACCAGAGCTCCTACAATGAGCAGTTCTTC
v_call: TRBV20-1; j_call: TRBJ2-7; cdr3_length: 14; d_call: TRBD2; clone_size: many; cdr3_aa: CSAFGLAGGREQYF; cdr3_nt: TGCAGTGCTTTCGGACTAGCGGGAGGTAGGGAGCAGTACTTC
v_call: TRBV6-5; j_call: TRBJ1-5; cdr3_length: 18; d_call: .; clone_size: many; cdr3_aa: CASSRRAQAPLGNQPQHF; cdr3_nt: TGTGCCAGCAGCCGCAGGGCGCAGGCCCCTTTAGGTAATCAGCCCCAGCATTTT
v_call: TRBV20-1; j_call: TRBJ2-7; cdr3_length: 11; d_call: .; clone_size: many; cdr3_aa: CSVRASYEQYF; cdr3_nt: TGCAGTGTCCGGGCCTCCTACGAGCAGTACTTC
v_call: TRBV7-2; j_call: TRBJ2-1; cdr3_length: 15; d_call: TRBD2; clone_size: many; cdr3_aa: CASSFPLAGINEQFF; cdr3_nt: TGTGCCAGCAGCTTTCCACTAGCGGGTATAAATGAGCAGTTCTTC
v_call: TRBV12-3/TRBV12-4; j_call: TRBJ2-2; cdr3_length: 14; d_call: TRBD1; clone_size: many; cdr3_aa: CASRATGGGGELFF; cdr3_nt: TGTGCCAGCAGAGCTACAGGGGGCGGCGGGGAGCTGTTTTTT
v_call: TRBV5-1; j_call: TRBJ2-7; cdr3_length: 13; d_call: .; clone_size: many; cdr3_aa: CASSLTTRDEQYF; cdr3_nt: TGCGCCAGCAGCTTGACCACCAGGGACGAGCAGTACTTC
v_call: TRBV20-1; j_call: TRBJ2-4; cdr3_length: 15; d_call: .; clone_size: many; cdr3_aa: CSAVLQGAAKNIQYF; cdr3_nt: TGCAGTGCCGTCTTACAGGGCGCAGCCAAAAACATTCAGTACTTC
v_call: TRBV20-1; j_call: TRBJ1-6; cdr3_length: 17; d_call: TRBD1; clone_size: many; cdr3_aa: CSARDLNRGNDNSPLHF; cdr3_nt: TGCAGTGCTAGAGATTTGAACAGGGGGAACGATAATTCACCCCTCCACTTT
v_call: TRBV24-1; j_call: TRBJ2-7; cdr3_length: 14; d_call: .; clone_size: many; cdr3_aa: CATSGTDVFYEQYF; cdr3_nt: TGTGCCACCAGTGGGACGGACGTTTTCTACGAGCAGTACTTC
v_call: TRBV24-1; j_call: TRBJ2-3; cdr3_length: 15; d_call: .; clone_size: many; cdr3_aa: CATSDTGGSTDTQYF; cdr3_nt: TGTGCCACCAGTGATACAGGAGGTAGTACAGATACGCAGTATTTT
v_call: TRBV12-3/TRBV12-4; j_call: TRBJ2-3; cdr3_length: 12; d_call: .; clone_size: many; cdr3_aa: CASSTYTDTQYF; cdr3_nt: TGTGCCAGCTCGACTTATACAGATACGCAGTATTTT
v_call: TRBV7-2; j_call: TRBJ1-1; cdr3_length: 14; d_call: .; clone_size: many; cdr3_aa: CASSSGWVNTEAFF; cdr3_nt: TGTGCCAGCAGCTCTGGTTGGGTGAACACTGAAGCTTTCTTT
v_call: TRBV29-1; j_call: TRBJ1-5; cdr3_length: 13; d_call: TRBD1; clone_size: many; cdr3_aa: CSVSGTGNQPQHF; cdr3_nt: TGCAGCGTTTCCGGGACAGGCAATCAGCCCCAGCATTTT
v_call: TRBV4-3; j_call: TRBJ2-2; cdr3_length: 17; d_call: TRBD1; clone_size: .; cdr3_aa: CASSQDRDRVNTGELFF; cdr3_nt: TGCGCCAGCAGCCAGGACCGGGACAGGGTGAACACCGGGGAGCTGTTTTTT
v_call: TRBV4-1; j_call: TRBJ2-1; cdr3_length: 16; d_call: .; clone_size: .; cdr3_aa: CASSREDRETYNEQFF; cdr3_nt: TGCGCCAGCAGCCGGGAGGACCGAGAAACTTACAATGAGCAGTTCTTC
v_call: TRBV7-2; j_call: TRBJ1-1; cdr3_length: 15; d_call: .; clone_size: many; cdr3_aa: CASSFSGGLGTEAFF; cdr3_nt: TGTGCCAGCAGCTTCTCGGGGGGTTTGGGGACTGAAGCTTTCTTT
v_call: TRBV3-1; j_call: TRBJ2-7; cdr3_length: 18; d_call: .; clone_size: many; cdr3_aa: CASSPGDGRGGPDREQYF; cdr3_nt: TGTGCCAGCAGCCCGGGCGATGGTCGCGGCGGACCTGATAGAGAGCAGTACTTC
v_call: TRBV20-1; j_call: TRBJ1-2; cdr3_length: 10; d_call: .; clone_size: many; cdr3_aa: CSAWRDGYTF; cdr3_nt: TGCAGTGCTTGGAGGGATGGCTACACCTTC
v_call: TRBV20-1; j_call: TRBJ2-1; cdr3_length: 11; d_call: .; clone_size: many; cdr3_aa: CSVNSYNEQFF; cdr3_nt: TGCAGTGTAAACAGCTACAATGAGCAGTTCTTC
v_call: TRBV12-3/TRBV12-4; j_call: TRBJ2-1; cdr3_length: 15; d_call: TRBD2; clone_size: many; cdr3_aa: CASRNSGTRNNEQFF; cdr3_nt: TGTGCCAGCAGGAATAGCGGGACCAGGAACAATGAGCAGTTCTTC
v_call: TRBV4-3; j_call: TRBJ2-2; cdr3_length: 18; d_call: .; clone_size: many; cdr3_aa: CASSQGIVGQANTGELFF; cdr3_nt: TGCGCCAGCAGCCAAGGGATCGTAGGGCAAGCGAACACCGGGGAGCTGTTTTTT
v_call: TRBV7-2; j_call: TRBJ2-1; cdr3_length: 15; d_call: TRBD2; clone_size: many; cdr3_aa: CASSPGRGGHNEQFF; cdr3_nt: TGTGCCAGCAGCCCGGGGAGGGGCGGGCACAATGAGCAGTTCTTC
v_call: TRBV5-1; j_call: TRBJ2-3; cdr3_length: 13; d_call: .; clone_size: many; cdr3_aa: CASSFRSTDTQYF; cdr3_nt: TGCGCCAGCAGCTTTAGGAGCACAGATACGCAGTATTTT
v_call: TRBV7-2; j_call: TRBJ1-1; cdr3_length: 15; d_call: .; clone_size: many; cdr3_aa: CASSLSSLGYTEAFF; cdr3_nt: TGTGCCAGCAGCTTATCTAGTCTCGGGTACACTGAAGCTTTCTTT
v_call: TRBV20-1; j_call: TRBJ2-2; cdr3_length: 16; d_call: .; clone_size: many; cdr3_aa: CSANNPGTGNTGELFF; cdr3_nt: TGCAGTGCCAACAACCCCGGGACGGGTAACACCGGGGAGCTGTTTTTT
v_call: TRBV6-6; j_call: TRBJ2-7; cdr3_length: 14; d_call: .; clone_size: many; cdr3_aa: CASSKRTVSYEQYF; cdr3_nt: TGTGCCAGCAGTAAAAGGACGGTCTCCTACGAGCAGTACTTC